Listed below are T cell receptor beta chains from one sample, sequenced in a study of response to subunit inactivated influenza vaccine. TCRdb re-analysed the RT-PCR reads in MiXCR, keeping a single row per CDR3 protein. There are 450,000 to 600,000 distinct CDR3 sequences in the sample; approximately 7.7% occur only once, and approximately 14% lies in the top ten. Material: PBMCs from blood, obtained approximately 25 months after vaccination. Every receptor here comes from a man aged 50 to 75 who received an inactivated influenza vaccine. The CDR3 runs from the conserved cysteine through the conserved F or W. D genes are given only for firm matches. Rows give clone size only sometimes, using once, few, many, or a class for an expanded clone.

J gene: TRBJ2-7
clone size: NA
D gene: NA
V gene: TRBV20-1
CDR3 DNA: TGCAGTGCTAGAGGGGACTCCTACGAGCAGTACTTC
CDR3 protein: CSARGDSYEQYF

J gene: TRBJ1-2
clone size: few
D gene: TRBD1
V gene: TRBV4-3
CDR3 DNA: TGCGCCAGCAGCCAAGATTGGCCAGGGGGCCGGTATGGCTACACCTTC
CDR3 protein: CASSQDWPGGRYGYTF

J gene: TRBJ1-1
clone size: many
D gene: TRBD1
V gene: TRBV12-3/TRBV12-4
CDR3 DNA: TGTGCCAGCATCTTTAAGGGGGCTCGGGGGGCAACTGAAGCTTTCTTT
CDR3 protein: CASIFKGARGATEAFF

J gene: TRBJ1-2
clone size: few
D gene: TRBD1
V gene: TRBV28
CDR3 DNA: TGTGCCAGCAGTTTCCCAACAGGGGAAATGGGTACGGATGGCTACACCTTC
CDR3 protein: CASSFPTGEMGTDGYTF

J gene: TRBJ2-3
clone size: NA
D gene: TRBD2
V gene: TRBV10-2
CDR3 DNA: TGCGCCAGCAGTGACGCCGGGACTAGCGGGGTTACGCAGTATTTT
CDR3 protein: CASSDAGTSGVTQYF

J gene: TRBJ1-5
clone size: few
D gene: TRBD1
V gene: TRBV6-1
CDR3 DNA: TGTGCCAGCAGGTCAGGGGGGGGTAGCAATCAGCCCCAGCATTTT
CDR3 protein: CASRSGGGSNQPQHF

J gene: TRBJ2-7
clone size: NA
D gene: NA
V gene: TRBV29-1
CDR3 DNA: TGCAGCGCCATGGACGGATCCTACGAGCAGTACTTC
CDR3 protein: CSAMDGSYEQYF

J gene: TRBJ2-7
clone size: NA
D gene: TRBD1
V gene: TRBV27
CDR3 DNA: TGTGCCAGCAGTCCCGGGACAGGGGGCCGCGAGCAGTACTTC
CDR3 protein: CASSPGTGGREQYF

J gene: TRBJ2-1
clone size: few
D gene: NA
V gene: TRBV20-1
CDR3 DNA: TGCAGTGCTAGAGCAATCGGCGGGACCTCCTACAATGAGCAGTTCTTC
CDR3 protein: CSARAIGGTSYNEQFF

J gene: TRBJ1-4
clone size: few
D gene: NA
V gene: TRBV4-2
CDR3 DNA: TGTGCCAGCAGCCTAGGGGGAGTCGACAAACTGTTTTTT
CDR3 protein: CASSLGGVDKLFF

J gene: TRBJ2-3
clone size: few
D gene: TRBD2
V gene: TRBV5-1
CDR3 DNA: TGCGCCAGCAGCGTACTAGCGGGGGCCACAGATACGCAGTATTTT
CDR3 protein: CASSVLAGATDTQYF

J gene: TRBJ2-7
clone size: NA
D gene: NA
V gene: TRBV7-3
CDR3 DNA: TGTGCCAGCAGCTTCATACGGTGGCTGCTAGCTCTTAGGTTTCCCTACGAGCAGTACTTC
CDR3 protein: CASSFIRWLLALRFPYEQYF